The rows below give T cell receptor beta chains drawn from one sample of a study of blood T cell repertoires in COVID-19. Assay used: immunoSEQ multiplex PCR; TCRdb lists only in-frame clones, some missing. The sample has 150,000 to 200,000 clones, over 75% seen once. Sequencing was performed on peripheral blood. These receptors all come from a man aged 35 to 55 with active or convalescent COVID-19. The CDR3 runs from the conserved cysteine through the conserved F or W. A D gene is named only where the DNA matches it firmly. Size is stated for part of the rows, as once, few or many counts, or as a class when the clone is expanded.

TRBJ2-2 | TRBD1 | TRBV6-2/TRBV6-3 | NA | CASSERLGQLPGELFF | TGTGCCAGCAGTGAGCGATTGGGACAGCTGCCCGGGGAGCTGTTTTTT
TRBJ1-1 | NA | TRBV6-2/TRBV6-3 | NA | CASSSIAGAYTEAFF | TGTGCCAGCAGTTCCATTGCAGGGGCCTACACTGAAGCTTTCTTT
TRBJ1-2 | TRBD1 | TRBV27 | NA | CASSEPRGQGYGYTF | TGTGCCAGCAGTGAGCCCAGGGGGCAGGGCTATGGCTACACCTTC
TRBJ2-7 | TRBD1 | TRBV7-8 | NA | CASSPGDRGNEQYF | TGTGCCAGCAGCCCAGGGGACAGGGGTAACGAGCAGTACTTC
TRBJ2-7 | TRBD1 | TRBV10-1 | NA | CARQGTDSYEQYF | TGCGCCAGACAAGGGACAGACTCCTACGAGCAGTACTTC
TRBJ2-2 | NA | TRBV9 | NA | CATGIPNTGELFF | TGTGCCACGGGAATCCCGAACACCGGGGAGCTGTTTTTT
TRBJ1-1 | NA | TRBV5-4 | NA | CASSLWANTEAFF | TGTGCCAGCAGCTTATGGGCTAACACTGAAGCTTTCTTT
TRBJ1-1 | NA | TRBV6-6 | NA | CASSYPRRMNTEAFF | TGTGCCAGCAGTTACCCCCGGAGAATGAACACTGAAGCTTTCTTT
TRBJ1-2 | NA | TRBV7-2 | NA | CASSPRREYGFGYTF | TGTGCCAGCAGCCCCCGTCGGGAATACGGCTTTGGCTACACCTTC
TRBJ2-5 | NA | TRBV12-5 | NA | CASGLVPLPQETQYF | TGTGCTAGTGGTTTGGTACCCCTACCTCAAGAGACCCAGTACTTC
TRBJ2-7 | TRBD2 | TRBV6-5 | NA | CASSYRGDSEEQYF | TGTGCCAGCAGTTACCGGGGGGACTCGGAAGAGCAGTACTTC
TRBJ1-1 | TRBD1 | TRBV5-1 | NA | CASSQDRVMNTEAFF | TGCGCCAGCAGCCAGGACAGGGTGATGAACACTGAAGCTTTCTTT
TRBJ1-1 | TRBD1 | TRBV24-1 | NA | CATSPPPGTGPSEAFF | TGTGCCACCAGTCCCCCTCCCGGGACAGGGCCCTCTGAAGCTTTCTTT
TRBJ1-5 | NA | TRBV7-8 | once | CASSVDTDQPQHF | TGTGCCAGCAGCGTTGACACCGATCAGCCCCAGCATTTT
TRBJ2-1 | NA | TRBV27 | NA | CASSFELSGYNEQFF | TGTGCCAGCAGTTTTGAGTTGTCGGGCTACAATGAGCAGTTCTTC
TRBJ2-1 | NA | TRBV2 | NA | CASSRAGSKDNEQFF | TGTGCCAGCAGTCGCGCGGGGTCGAAGGACAATGAGCAGTTCTTC
TRBJ2-7 | NA | TRBV21-1 | NA | CASSPPWGRGAEQYF | NA
TRBJ1-5 | TRBD1 | TRBV30 | few | CAWSHGQGAGQPQHF | TGTGCCTGGAGTCACGGACAGGGGGCAGGTCAGCCCCAGCATTTT
TRBJ1-2 | NA | TRBV7-2 | once | CASSTLQRAGGYTF | TGTGCCAGCAGCACCTTACAGAGGGCGGGGGGCTACACCTTC
TRBJ1-2 | NA | TRBV5-1 | few | CASSSRGGGEGDGYTF | TGCGCCAGCAGTTCCCGAGGGGGGGGCGAGGGAGACGGCTACACCTTC
TRBJ1-1 | NA | TRBV16 | once | CASSQFTVNTEAFF | TGTGCCAGCAGCCAATTTACAGTGAACACTGAAGCTTTCTTT
TRBJ1-4 | NA | TRBV9 | NA | CASSVEGGSGEKLFF | TGTGCCAGCAGCGTAGAAGGAGGGAGTGGCGAAAAACTGTTTTTT
TRBJ1-2 | TRBD1 | TRBV7-3 | NA | CASSLTGQLGYTF | TGTGCCAGCAGCTTAACGGGACAGCTGGGCTACACCTTC
TRBJ2-3 | TRBD2 | TRBV6-5 | NA | CASRGLAGGPDTQYF | TGTGCCAGCAGGGGACTAGCGGGGGGTCCAGATACGCAGTATTTT
TRBJ2-1 | TRBD1 | TRBV2 | NA | CASSEGRQGIHNEQFF | TGTGCCAGCAGTGAAGGGCGACAGGGAATCCACAATGAGCAGTTCTTC
TRBJ2-5 | TRBD1 | TRBV5-1 | NA | CASSGRGQETQYF | TGCGCCAGCAGTGGCAGGGGGCAAGAGACCCAGTACTTC
TRBJ2-7 | TRBD1 | TRBV11-2 | NA | CASSLDSGTGTYEQYF | TGTGCCAGCAGCTTAGACTCCGGGACAGGGACGTACGAGCAGTACTTC
TRBJ1-5 | TRBD1 | TRBV28 | NA | CASSLVGATGGAGGNQPQHF | TGTGCCAGCAGTTTGGTGGGGGCCACAGGGGGCGCTGGGGGCAATCAGCCCCAGCATTTT
TRBJ2-7 | TRBD1 | TRBV4-1 | few | CASSLAPGTGFYEQYF | TGCGCCAGCAGCCTTGCCCCCGGGACAGGTTTCTACGAGCAGTACTTC
TRBJ1-2 | NA | TRBV6-1 | NA | CASSDVSFGYTF | TGTGCCAGCAGTGACGTTAGTTTTGGCTACACCTTC
TRBJ2-2 | TRBD2 | TRBV11-3 | NA | CASSDGDNRIGTSYTGELFF | TGTGCCAGCAGCGATGGAGACAACAGGATAGGGACTAGCTATACCGGGGAGCTGTTTTTT
TRBJ1-2 | NA | TRBV5-1 | NA | CASSLALANYGYTF | TGCGCCAGCAGCTTGGCCTTAGCTAACTATGGCTACACCTTC
TRBJ1-6 | NA | TRBV6-5 | NA | CASTRGAASSPLHF | TGTGCCAGCACCCGGGGGGCCGCAAGTTCACCCCTCCACTTT
TRBJ2-6 | TRBD1 | TRBV19 | NA | CASKGTGVSGANVLTF | TGTGCCAGTAAAGGGACAGGGGTCTCTGGGGCCAACGTCCTGACTTTC
TRBJ2-1 | NA | TRBV3-1/TRBV3-2 | NA | CASSLGTGGSEQFF | TGTGCCAGCAGCCTGGGGACCGGGGGATCTGAGCAGTTCTTC
TRBJ1-1 | NA | TRBV3-1/TRBV3-2 | NA | CASSPLSLLGGTEAFF | TGTGCCAGCAGCCCCCTAAGTCTATTGGGGGGAACTGAAGCTTTCTTT
TRBJ1-5 | NA | TRBV7-3 | NA | CASSFTKGGNVRYQPQHF | TGTGCCAGCAGCTTCACTAAGGGGGGGAACGTTAGGTATCAGCCCCAGCATTTT
TRBJ1-6 | NA | TRBV28 | once | CASSPLRRASSYNSPLHF | TGTGCCAGCAGTCCACTAAGGAGGGCGAGCTCCTATAATTCACCCCTCCACTTT
TRBJ1-1 | TRBD1 | TRBV13 | NA | CASSSMPGQGITEAFF | TGTGCCAGCAGCTCCATGCCGGGACAGGGAATCACTGAAGCTTTCTTT
TRBJ2-1 | TRBD2 | TRBV14 | NA | CASSQLTSGGRNEQFF | TGTGCCAGCAGCCAACTTACTAGCGGGGGGAGAAATGAGCAGTTCTTC
TRBJ2-3 | NA | TRBV10-2 | NA | CASSEGFSGWSQYF | TGCGCCAGCAGTGAGGGGTTCAGCGGGTGGTCGCAGTATTTT
TRBJ1-2 | NA | TRBV27 | NA | CASSLYGTNYGYTF | TGTGCCAGCAGTTTATACGGGACTAACTATGGCTACACCTTC